These 24 T cell receptor beta chains share one sample of origin, sequenced in a study of CD8 T cells in Susac syndrome. The authors reverse transcribed roughly 0.45 to 1 ug RNA with random hexamers. TCRdb used MiXCR to reprocess the immunoSEQ multiplex PCR reads, holding one entry per CDR3 protein. The repertoire consists of 150,000 to 180,000 distinct CDR3 sequences, with over 85% occurring once and the leading ten covering just over 0.2%. What was sequenced was CD8+ T cells from PBMCs. The receptors stem from a human donor with multiple sclerosis.

The V and J genes are TRBV19 and TRBJ2-7, with D tentatively TRBD1 (6 bases). Between the trimmed V and J ends, which lost 4 bases and 0 bases, there was a span of 10 bases. The CDR3 sequence is 14 residues long. Germline CDR1 is LNHDA and CDR2 is SQIVND (reference sequence). CDR3 DNA: TGTGCCAGTAGTACTCAACAGGGCTCCTACGAGCAGTACTTC. It yields the protein CASSTQQGSYEQYF.

The chain uses TRBV30 and TRBJ1-2; D is unclear. CDR3 size: 11 residues. CDR1 and CDR2 from the germline V gene are GTSNPN and SVGIG (reference sequence). V lost 3 bases and J 4 bases, leaving 6 bases between the germline ends. The DNA of the CDR3 is TGTGCCTGGAGGCCGAGCTATGGCTACACCTTC. It encodes CAWRPSYGYTF.

The chain recombines TRBV7-9 with TRBJ2-2; 10 bases agree with TRBD1. Germline CDR1 reads SEHNR; CDR2 reads FQNEAQ (reference sequence). Losses at the gene ends were 1 base for V and 7 bases for J; bases not matched to a gene: 12. The CDR3 is 18 residues long. CDR3 sequence: CASSLGWTGGRFGGELFF. DNA for the CDR3: TGTGCCAGCAGCTTAGGCTGGACAGGGGGACGCTTCGGCGGGGAGCTGTTTTTT. The full variable domain, rest sourced from reference TRBV7-9 and TRBJ2-2, is DTGVSQNPRHKITKRGQNVTFRCDPISEHNRLYWYRQTLGQGPEFLTYFQNEAQLEKSRLLSDRFSAERPKGSFSTLEIQRTEQGDSAMYLCASSLGWTGGRFGGELFFGEGSRLTVL.

The chain uses TRBV27 and TRBJ2-4, with 8 bases identical to TRBD1. J gave up 1 base and V 6 bases, and 14 bases lay outside the gene matches. The CDR3 has 18 amino acids. Germline V gene lookup returns CDR1 MNHEY and CDR2 SMNVEV (reference sequence). CDR3 region: CASSPTPVRTGAKNIQYF. CDR3 DNA: TGTGCCAGCAGCCCCACCCCAGTTCGGACAGGGGCCAAAAACATTCAGTACTTC.

The CDR3 region has the DNA TGTGCCAGCAGCCAAGCCCCCCGGACAGGTATTCGGTCACCCCTCCACTTT. Its translation: CASSQAPRTGIRSPLHF. This chain connects TRBV3-1 to TRBJ1-6; the match to TRBD1 covers 7 bases. This CDR3 comprises 17 residues. The germline V gene encodes CDR1 LGHDT and CDR2 YNNKEL (reference sequence). V lost 1 base and J lost 10; bases outside the gene matches: 13.

Written as DNA, the CDR3 is TGTGCCAGCAGCACCAGGGACGACGAGCAGTACTTC. Translation gives CASSTRDDEQYF. The chain employs TRBV13 and TRBJ2-7; D tentatively reads TRBD1 or TRBD2 (5 bases each). V was pared by 5 bases and J by 5 bases, with 10 bases between. This CDR3 comprises 12 residues. Germline assignment: CDR1 PRHDT and CDR2 FYEKMQ (reference sequence).

The chain carries TRBV6-2 or TRBV6-3 and TRBJ2-3, with D uncertain. This CDR3 spans 15 amino acids. V gave up 2 bases and J gave up 3 bases, with 12 bases separating them. Germline loops: CDR1 MNHEY, CDR2 SVGEGT. DNA for the CDR3: TGTGCCAGCAGTTACGGGGTAGGTCGGACAGATACGCAGTATTTT. Encoded protein: CASSYGVGRTDTQYF.

The gene calls are TRBV27 and TRBJ1-1; no clear D gene. There are 14 residues in the CDR3. Trimming stripped 6 bases from V and 2 bases from J, with 13 bases between. Germline CDR1 MNHEY, CDR2 SMNVEV (reference sequence). This chain's CDR3 is CASRRRTDNTEAFF. CDR3 bases: TGTGCCAGCAGGAGAAGGACCGACAACACTGAAGCTTTCTTT.

This chain connects TRBV20-1 to TRBJ1-2; D remains unclear. CDR1 is DFQATT and CDR2 is SNEGSKA in the germline V gene (reference sequence). The ends were cut back, 5 bases at V and 1 base at J, with 14 bases in the middle. This CDR3 has 14 residues. In DNA form, the CDR3 reads TGCAGTGCTTTGACCGAAAGGTATAACTATGGCTACACCTTC. Translating gives CSALTERYNYGYTF.

V is TRBV15 and J is TRBJ2-7; the D call may be TRBD1 or TRBD2 (5 bases each). The CDR3 runs 14 residues. The V end was cut by 1 base, the J end by 3 bases, with 10 bases between. Germline assignment: CDR1 LNHNV and CDR2 YYDKDF (reference sequence). CDR3 DNA sequence: TGTGCCACCAGCAGAGGAGGGGCCGGCTACGAGCAGTACTTC. Its translation is CATSRGGAGYEQYF.

The chain links TRBV9 to TRBJ2-1, with 7 bases lining up with TRBD2. Germline V gives CDR1 SGDLS, CDR2 YYNGEE. This CDR3 is built from 15 residues. The V and J ends lost 3 bases and 3 bases, in that order; junction bases with no gene match: 6. This chain's CDR3 is CASSASGVFYNEQFF. CDR3 nucleotides: TGTGCCAGCAGCGCCAGCGGGGTTTTCTACAATGAGCAGTTCTTC.

The CDR3 nucleotides read TGTGCCAGCAGCCCCGGGGAGGGGACCGTGGAGACCCAGTACTTC. Amino acid sequence: CASSPGEGTVETQYF. This chain links TRBV7-9 with TRBJ2-5, with TRBD2 matching over 7 bases. Germline V gene lookup returns CDR1 SEHNR and CDR2 FQNEAQ (reference sequence). This CDR3 has 15 amino acids. Trimming cost V 5 bases and J 5 bases; bases outside gene matches: 11. The whole variable domain, remainder taken from reference TRBV7-9 and TRBJ2-5, is DTGVSQNPRHKITKRGQNVTFRCDPISEHNRLYWYRQTLGQGPEFLTYFQNEAQLEKSRLLSDRFSAERPKGSFSTLEIQRTEQGDSAMYLCASSPGEGTVETQYFGPGTRLLVL.

V usage is TRBV14 and J usage is TRBJ2-7, with D uncertain. CDR3 length equals 18 residues. Germline CDR1 reads SGHDN; CDR2 reads FVKESK. Between the trimmed V and J ends, which lost 0 bases and 4 bases, there was a span of 22 bases. The DNA for the CDR3 is TGTGCCAGCAGCCAAGAGACGGGCCGGGCCCCCGAACTATACGAGCAGTACTTC. It encodes CASSQETGRAPELYEQYF.

The V call is TRBV20-1, the J call TRBJ1-2, with 10 positions matching TRBD1. V trimming: 6 bases; J trimming: 5 bases; junction bases outside the gene matches: 18. Germline V gene sequence: CDR1 DFQATT, CDR2 SNEGSKA (reference sequence). This CDR3 has 17 residues. CDR3 amino acids: CSARDRGDPGRGYGYTF. The CDR3 coding sequence is TGCAGTGCCCGGGACAGGGGAGACCCCGGTCGAGGGTATGGCTACACCTTC.

CDR3 in DNA: TGTGCCAGCAGCCCTTGGGGACAGGGGACCTACAATGAGCAGTTCTTC. Amino acid sequence: CASSPWGQGTYNEQFF. The chain employs TRBV7-6 and TRBJ2-1; 10 nucleotides align to TRBD1. CDR1 is SGHVS, CDR2 FNYEAQ, per germline. V lost 5 bases to trimming and J lost 2 bases; unmatched junction nucleotides: 6. This CDR3 spans 16 amino acids.

This CDR3 reads CASSPRRGLYEQYF. CDR3 bases: TGTGCCAGCAGCCCCCGCCGGGGGCTCTACGAGCAGTACTTC. The V and J genes are TRBV7-9 and TRBJ2-7; D possibly uses TRBD1 or TRBD2 (6 bases each). The germline V and J ends were trimmed by 5 bases and 3 bases, with 14 bases remaining between them. CDR1 and CDR2 from the germline V gene are SEHNR and FQNEAQ (reference sequence). This CDR3 spans 14 amino acids.

This rearrangement joins TRBV15 to TRBJ1-1, with TRBD1 matching over 7 bases. The CDR3 contains 18 residues. The germline CDR1 and CDR2 sequences are LNHNV and YYDKDF (reference sequence). Trimming took 3 bases from V and 0 from J; bases not matched to a gene: 13. CDR3 nucleotides: TGTGCCACCAGCAGCCAAGCGGGGACAGATACTATGAACACTGAAGCTTTCTTT. Its translation: CATSSQAGTDTMNTEAFF.

The rearrangement links TRBV20-1 to TRBJ2-7, with 10 bases lining up with TRBD1. V lost 5 bases and J lost 2; bases outside the gene matches: 15. Per germline, CDR1 DFQATT and CDR2 SNEGSKA (reference sequence). This CDR3 is 17 amino acids long. Here the CDR3 reads CSASGPGTGDGAYEQYF. DNA of the CDR3: TGCAGTGCTTCCGGTCCCGGGACAGGGGATGGGGCCTACGAGCAGTACTTC.

The chain joins TRBV20-1 to TRBJ2-2; D possibly corresponds to TRBD2 (5 bases). CDR3 length: 14 residues. Germline assignment: CDR1 DFQATT and CDR2 SNEGSKA (reference sequence). Between the trimmed V and J ends, which lost 0 bases and 6 bases, there was a span of 11 bases. The CDR3 coding sequence is TGCAGTGCTAGAGATCGGGAAGACGCCGGGGAGCTGTTTTTT. This sequence encodes CSARDREDAGELFF.

V and J are TRBV12-3 or TRBV12-4 and TRBJ2-6, with TRBD1 matching over 9 bases. The V and J ends lost 1 base and 0 bases, in that order; junction bases with no gene match: 7. The CDR3 length is 19 residues. In nucleotides, the CDR3 is TGTGCCAGCAGTTTAGTTTGGGACAGGGAAGGCTCTGGGGCCAACGTCCTGACTTTC. This translates into CASSLVWDREGSGANVLTF.

This clonotype has only a few counts. V and J are TRBV30 and TRBJ1-1; no clear D gene. The V and J ends lost 0 bases and 7 bases respectively, with 6 bases between them. Germline lookup yields CDR1 GTSNPN and CDR2 SVGIG (reference sequence). This CDR3 region has 11 residues. The CDR3 coding sequence is TGTGCCTGGAGTGTGGGTATTGAAGCTTTCTTT. Its protein product is CAWSVGIEAFF.

The chain carries TRBV13 and TRBJ1-1; tentatively, D is TRBD1 (5 bases). Germline CDR1 PRHDT, CDR2 FYEKMQ (reference sequence). The CDR3 has 15 amino acids. Trimming took 5 bases from V and 1 from J, leaving 14 bases between them. CDR3 coding DNA: TGTGCCAGCAGCCCATCTCAGAGGGGGAACACTGAAGCTTTCTTT. It encodes CASSPSQRGNTEAFF.

This sequence joins TRBV20-1 and TRBJ2-1, with 8 bases lining up with TRBD1. The germline gives CDR1 DFQATT, CDR2 SNEGSKA (reference sequence). The CDR3 runs to 15 residues. V was clipped by 3 bases and J by 7 bases; unmatched bases: 11. Written as DNA, the CDR3 is TGCAGTGCTAGTAGTCCGACAGGGGAGTGGAATGAGCAGTTCTTC. Translating it yields CSASSPTGEWNEQFF.

The chain recombines TRBV28 with TRBJ2-7; no clear D gene. The CDR3 is 12 amino acids. Deletions cut 5 bases from V and 4 bases from J, with 9 bases between. Germline V gene data show CDR1 as MDHEN and CDR2 as SYDVKM. The CDR3 here is CASSPRIYEQYF. DNA of the CDR3: TGTGCCAGCAGTCCCCGAATTTACGAGCAGTACTTC.